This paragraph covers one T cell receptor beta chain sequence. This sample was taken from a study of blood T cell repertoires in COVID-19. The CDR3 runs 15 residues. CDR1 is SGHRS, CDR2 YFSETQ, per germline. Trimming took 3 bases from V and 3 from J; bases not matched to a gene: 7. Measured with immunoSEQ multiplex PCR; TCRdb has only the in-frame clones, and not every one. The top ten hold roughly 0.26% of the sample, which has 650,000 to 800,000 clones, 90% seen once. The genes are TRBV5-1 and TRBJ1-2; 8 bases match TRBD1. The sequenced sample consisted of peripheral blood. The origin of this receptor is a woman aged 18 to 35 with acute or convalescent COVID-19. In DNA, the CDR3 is TGCGCCAGCAGCTCGACAGGGGACTCTTACTATGGCTACACCTTC. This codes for CASSSTGDSYYGYTF.